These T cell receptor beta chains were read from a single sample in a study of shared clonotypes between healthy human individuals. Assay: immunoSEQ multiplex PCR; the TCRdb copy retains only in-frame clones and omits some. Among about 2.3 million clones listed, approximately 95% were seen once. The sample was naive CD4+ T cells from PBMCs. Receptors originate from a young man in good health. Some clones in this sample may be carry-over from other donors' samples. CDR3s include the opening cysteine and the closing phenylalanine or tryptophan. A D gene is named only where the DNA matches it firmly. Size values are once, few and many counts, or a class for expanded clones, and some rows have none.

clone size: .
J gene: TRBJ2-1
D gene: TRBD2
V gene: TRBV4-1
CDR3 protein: CASSQEPPGLAGDRQFF
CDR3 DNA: TGCGCCAGCAGCCAAGAGCCTCCGGGACTAGCGGGAGATAGGCAGTTCTTC

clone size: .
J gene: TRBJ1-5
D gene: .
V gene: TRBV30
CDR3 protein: CAWSMTKQPQHF
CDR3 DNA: TGTGCCTGGAGCATGACGAAGCAGCCCCAGCATTTT

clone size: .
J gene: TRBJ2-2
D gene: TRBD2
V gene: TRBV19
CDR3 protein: CASSIEGGLGELFF
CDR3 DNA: TGTGCCAGTAGTATAGAGGGAGGGCTCGGGGAGCTGTTTTTT

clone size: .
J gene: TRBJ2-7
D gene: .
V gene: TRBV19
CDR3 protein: CASSPTRGYEQYF
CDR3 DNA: TGTGCCAGTAGCCCCACCCGGGGCTACGAGCAGTACTTC

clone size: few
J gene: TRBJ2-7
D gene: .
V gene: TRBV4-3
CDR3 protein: CASSQEFTTSGRGTSYEQYF
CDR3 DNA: TGCGCCAGCAGCCAAGAATTCACGACCTCCGGACGGGGGACCTCCTACGAGCAGTACTTC

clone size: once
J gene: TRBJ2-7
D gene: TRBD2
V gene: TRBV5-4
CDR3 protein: CASTQGGTSGITYEQYF
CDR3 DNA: TGTGCCAGCACCCAGGGGGGAACTAGCGGGATCACCTACGAGCAGTACTTC

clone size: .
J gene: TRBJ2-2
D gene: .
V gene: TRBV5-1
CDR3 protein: CASSLDPSSTGELFF
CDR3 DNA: TGCGCCAGCAGCTTGGACCCCTCGAGCACCGGGGAGCTGTTTTTT

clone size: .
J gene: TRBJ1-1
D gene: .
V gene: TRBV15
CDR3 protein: CATSTHGTEAFF
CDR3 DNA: TGTGCCACCAGCACCCACGGCACTGAAGCTTTCTTT

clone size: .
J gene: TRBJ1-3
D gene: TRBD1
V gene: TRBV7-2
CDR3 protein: CASRLRTGGNTIYF
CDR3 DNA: TGTGCCAGCAGACTAAGGACAGGAGGAAACACCATATATTTT

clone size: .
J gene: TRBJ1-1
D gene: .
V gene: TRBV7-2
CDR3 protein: CASSPLMNSGTEAFF
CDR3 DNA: TGTGCCAGCAGCCCCTTGATGAATTCAGGCACTGAAGCTTTCTTT

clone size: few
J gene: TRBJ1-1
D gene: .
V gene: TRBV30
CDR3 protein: CAWSAITEAFF
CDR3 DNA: TGTGCCTGGAGCGCCATAACTGAAGCTTTCTTT

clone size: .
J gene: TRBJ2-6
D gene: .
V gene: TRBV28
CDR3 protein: CASSDPGGANVLTF
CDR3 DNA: TGTGCCAGCAGCGACCCGGGTGGGGCCAACGTCCTGACTTTC

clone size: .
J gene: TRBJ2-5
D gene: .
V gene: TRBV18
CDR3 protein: CASSPALETQYF
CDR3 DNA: TGTGCCAGCTCACCTGCACTGGAGACCCAGTACTTC

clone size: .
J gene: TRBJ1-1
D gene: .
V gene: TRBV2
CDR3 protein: CASSSTGHSNTEAFF
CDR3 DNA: TGTGCCAGCAGTTCAACGGGACACTCGAACACTGAAGCTTTCTTT

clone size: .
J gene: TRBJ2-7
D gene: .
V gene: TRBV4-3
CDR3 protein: CASSRGAQGSYEQYF
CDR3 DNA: TGCGCCAGCAGCCGAGGGGCACAGGGCTCCTACGAGCAGTACTTC

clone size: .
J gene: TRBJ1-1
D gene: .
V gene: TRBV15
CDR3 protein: CATSRADTEAFF
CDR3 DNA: TGTGCCACCAGCAGAGCGGACACTGAAGCTTTCTTT

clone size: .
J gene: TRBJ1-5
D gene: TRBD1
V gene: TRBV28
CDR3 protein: CASSSRGQGAINQPQHF
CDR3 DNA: TGTGCCAGCAGTTCGAGAGGACAGGGGGCGATAAATCAGCCCCAGCATTTT

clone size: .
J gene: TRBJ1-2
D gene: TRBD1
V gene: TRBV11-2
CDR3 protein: CASSFGGTGGILKGYTF
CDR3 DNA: TGTGCCAGCAGCTTCGGCGGGACAGGGGGGATCCTGAAGGGCTACACCTTC

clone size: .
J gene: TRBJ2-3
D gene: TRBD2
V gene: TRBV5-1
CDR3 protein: CASSVGPSGRGDTQYF
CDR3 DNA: TGCGCCAGCAGCGTCGGGCCTAGCGGGAGGGGAGATACGCAGTATTTT

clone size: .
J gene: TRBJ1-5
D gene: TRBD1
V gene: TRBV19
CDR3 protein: CASSPLQGASNQPQHF
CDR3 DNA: TGTGCCAGTAGTCCCTTACAGGGGGCGAGCAATCAGCCCCAGCATTTT

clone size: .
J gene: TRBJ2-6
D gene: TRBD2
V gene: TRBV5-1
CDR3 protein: CASSLIPGLAGSGANVLTF
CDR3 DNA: TGCGCCAGCAGCTTGATTCCGGGACTAGCGGGATCCGGGGCCAACGTCCTGACTTTC

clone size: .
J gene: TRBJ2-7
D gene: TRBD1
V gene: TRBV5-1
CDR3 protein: CASSRTGDEQYF
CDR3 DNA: TGCGCCAGCAGCAGGACAGGGGACGAGCAGTACTTC

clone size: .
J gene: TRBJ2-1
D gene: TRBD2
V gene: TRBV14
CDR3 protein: CASSQGLATWKEQFF
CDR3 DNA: TGTGCCAGCAGCCAAGGACTAGCGACCTGGAAGGAGCAGTTCTTC

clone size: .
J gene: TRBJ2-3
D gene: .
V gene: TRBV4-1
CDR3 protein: CASSQDGPVVSDTQYF
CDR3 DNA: TGCGCCAGCAGCCAAGATGGGCCGGTCGTATCGGATACGCAGTATTTT

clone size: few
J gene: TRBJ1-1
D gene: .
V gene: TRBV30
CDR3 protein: CAWSARTEAFF
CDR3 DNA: TGTGCCTGGAGTGCCCGAACTGAAGCTTTCTTT

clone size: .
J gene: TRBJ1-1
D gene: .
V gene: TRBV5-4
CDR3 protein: CASSLVQGGTEAFF
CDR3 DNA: TGTGCCAGCAGCTTGGTTCAGGGTGGCACTGAAGCTTTCTTT

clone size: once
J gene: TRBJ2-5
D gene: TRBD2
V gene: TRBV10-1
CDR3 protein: CASRVAGGPQETQYF
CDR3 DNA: TGCGCCAGCAGGGTAGCGGGAGGGCCGCAAGAGACCCAGTACTTC

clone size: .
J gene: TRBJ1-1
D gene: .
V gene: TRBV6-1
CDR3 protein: CASQSSMNTEAFF
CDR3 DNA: TGTGCCAGCCAGTCCTCCATGAACACTGAAGCTTTCTTT

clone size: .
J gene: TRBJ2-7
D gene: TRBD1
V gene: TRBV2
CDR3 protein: CASKGDRGEQYF
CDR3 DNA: TGTGCCAGCAAAGGGGACAGGGGCGAGCAGTACTTC